This entry lists 22 T cell receptor beta chains sequenced from one sample in a study of blood T cell repertoires in COVID-19. TCRdb's copy holds only in-frame clones and misses some; the assay was immunoSEQ multiplex PCR. The sample has about 160,000 clones; 87% are singletons. The sample comprised peripheral blood. The receptors shown here come from a woman in her fifties or sixties who had recovered from COVID-19.

This chain connects TRBV28 to TRBJ2-7; weak D call: TRBD1 (6 bases). The V end lost 2 bases, the J end lost 6 bases, and 11 bases lay between the germline ends. CDR3 length: 13 residues. The germline gives CDR1 MDHEN, CDR2 SYDVKM. The CDR3 loop is CASSLQQGPEQYF. In DNA, the CDR3 is TGTGCCAGCAGTTTACAACAGGGTCCCGAGCAGTACTTC.

V and J are TRBV15 and TRBJ2-1, with D hard to call. This CDR3 comprises 17 residues. The V gene lost 1 base and the J gene lost 0 bases, with 13 bases spanning the gap. The germline V gene has CDR1 LNHNV and CDR2 YYDKDF (reference sequence). Here the CDR3 reads CATSRGTVPSSYNEQFF. CDR3 nucleotides: TGTGCCACCAGCAGAGGAACAGTTCCGAGCTCCTACAATGAGCAGTTCTTC.

The V call is TRBV11-2, the J call TRBJ2-7, with a weak D call TRBD1 (6 bases). Trimming removed 4 bases from V and 1 base from J, with 14 bases in between. CDR1 and CDR2 (germline): SGHAT, FQNNGV. The CDR3 runs 15 residues. CDR3 amino acids: CASSWTAATSYEQYF. CDR3 nucleotides: TGTGCCAGCAGCTGGACAGCCGCTACTTCCTACGAGCAGTACTTC.

The rearrangement joins TRBV4-3 to TRBJ2-7, with a tentative D call TRBD2 (5 bases). The CDR3 has 13 amino acids. Trimming removed 0 bases at V and 7 bases at J, with 10 bases between. In germline, CDR1 is LGHNA, CDR2 YSLEER. The CDR3 sequence: CASSQDRSGEQYF. The CDR3 DNA follows: TGCGCCAGCAGCCAAGATCGCTCGGGGGAGCAGTACTTC.

The rearrangement joins TRBV5-1 to TRBJ2-3; D gene uncertain. The germline V and J ends were trimmed by 5 bases and 6 bases, with 16 bases remaining between them. This CDR3 is 14 amino acids long. The V gene's germline CDR1 is SGHRS and CDR2 YFSETQ. CDR3 in DNA: TGCGCCAGCAGTGTTTACAATCAGTGGGATACGCAGTATTTT. Translated, it gives CASSVYNQWDTQYF.

This CDR3 reads CASSGGGAYNEQFF. CDR3 DNA sequence: TGCGCCAGCAGCGGCGGGGGGGCCTACAATGAGCAGTTCTTC. The rearrangement joins TRBV5-1 to TRBJ2-1; 9 bases are a match to TRBD2. The CDR3 extends over 14 amino acids. V dropped 4 bases and J dropped 2; count of bases not matched to a gene: 1. CDR1 and CDR2 from the germline V gene are SGHRS and YFSETQ.

This chain uses TRBV19 with TRBJ1-1; TRBD1 might be the D (5 bases). The germline V gene has CDR1 LNHDA and CDR2 SQIVND (reference sequence). The CDR3 loop spans 17 amino acids. With 6 bases removed from V and 1 base from J, the gap between germline ends came to 21 bases. The CDR3 region is CASRGQGLPVQNTEAFF. CDR3 nucleotides: TGTGCCAGTAGAGGGCAGGGCCTTCCGGTGCAGAACACTGAAGCTTTCTTT.

This clone was seen a few times. The V and J genes are TRBV5-4 and TRBJ1-1; D is uncertain. The CDR3 loop spans 15 amino acids. Germline V gene lookup returns CDR1 SGHNT and CDR2 YYREEE (reference sequence). V lost 1 base and J 1 base, leaving 11 bases between the germline ends. The CDR3 nucleotides are TGTGCCAGCAGCTTGTCACCTACCGGGAACACTGAAGCTTTCTTT. Translation: CASSLSPTGNTEAFF.

CDR3 sequence reads: CASRRGLYTGELFF. The DNA for the CDR3 is TGTGCCAGCAGAAGGGGGCTGTACACCGGGGAGCTGTTTTTT. The chain couples TRBV13 to TRBJ2-2; 7 bases fit TRBD1. This CDR3 is built from 14 residues. After removal of 6 bases from V and 3 bases from J, the junction contained 4 bases not matched to a gene. CDR1 and CDR2 from the germline V gene are PRHDT and FYEKMQ (reference sequence).

The chain is built from TRBV29-1 and TRBJ1-2; D is perhaps TRBD1 (6 bases). Germline V gene sequence: CDR1 SQVTM, CDR2 ANQGSEA. Between the trimmed V and J ends, which lost 6 bases and 3 bases, there was a span of 17 bases. The CDR3 is 14 residues long. CDR3 sequence (DNA): TGCAGCGTCAGCCGACAGGCGGAGGACTATGGCTACACCTTC. Translation: CSVSRQAEDYGYTF.

J is TRBJ1-2 and V is TRBV9, with 11 positions matching TRBD1. This CDR3 comprises 16 residues. Losses at the gene ends were 0 bases for V and 8 bases for J; bases not matched to a gene: 9. Germline CDR1 SGDLS, CDR2 YYNGEE. CDR3 loop: CASSVGTGGLPRGYTF. CDR3 nucleotides: TGTGCCAGCAGCGTAGGGACAGGGGGCTTGCCTCGCGGCTACACCTTC.

V gene TRBV7-9 combines with J gene TRBJ1-2; no reliable D call. From germline, CDR1 is SEHNR and CDR2 FQNEAQ (reference sequence). The CDR3 length is 13 residues. The germline V and J ends were trimmed by 1 base and 6 bases, with 9 bases remaining between them. The CDR3 region has the DNA TGTGCCAGCAGCTTAGGGGCCGGGAATGGCTACACCTTC. It is translated as CASSLGAGNGYTF.

The chain couples TRBV28 to TRBJ1-1, with 9 bases aligning to TRBD1. Trimming cost V 6 bases and J 3 bases; bases outside gene matches: 20. This CDR3 spans 19 amino acids. From germline, CDR1 is MDHEN and CDR2 SYDVKM. Written as DNA, the CDR3 is TGTGCCAGCAGCCCTTACAGGGGGCGTTTTGGTTCCCATTACACTGAAGCTTTCTTT. The encoded protein is CASSPYRGRFGSHYTEAFF.

This chain joins TRBV28 and TRBJ2-5; 9 nucleotides line up with TRBD1. The trim removed 7 bases at V and 5 bases at J, leaving 5 bases unmatched. The CDR3 extends over 13 amino acids. Germline values: CDR1 MDHEN, CDR2 SYDVKM. In DNA, the CDR3 is TGTGCCAGCACCCGACAGGGGGTTGAGACCCAGTACTTC. As protein: CASTRQGVETQYF.

CDR3 in amino acids: CASSLRGWSGQYEQYF. CDR3 bases: TGTGCCAGCAGCCTCCGGGGGTGGTCCGGGCAATACGAGCAGTACTTC. V usage is TRBV5-6 and J usage is TRBJ2-7, with a possible D match to TRBD2 (6 bases). In germline, CDR1 is SGHDT, CDR2 YYEEEE. V was cut by 4 bases and J by 4 bases, with 21 bases left in between. The CDR3 runs 16 residues. Variable domain in full (rest from reference TRBV5-6 and TRBJ2-7): DAGVTQSPTHLIKTRGQQVTLRCSPKSGHDTVSWYQQALGQGPQFIFQYYEEEERQRGNFPDRFSGHQFPNYSSELNVNALLLGDSALYLCASSLRGWSGQYEQYFGPGTRLTVT.

The V call is TRBV27, the J call TRBJ2-3; no clear D. The CDR3 sequence is 13 residues long. V was trimmed by 4 bases and J by 8 bases, leaving 13 bases between them. Germline V gene data show CDR1 as MNHEY and CDR2 as SMNVEV (reference sequence). Written as DNA, the CDR3 is TGTGCCAGCAGTTCCCCGCTCAGGATTACGCAGTATTTT. Its translation: CASSSPLRITQYF.

The chain uses TRBV10-2 and TRBJ1-2, with a weak D call TRBD1 (6 bases). With 3 bases removed from V and 4 bases from J, the gap between germline ends came to 9 bases. This CDR3 has 13 residues. Germline lookup yields CDR1 WSHSY and CDR2 SAAADI. The CDR3 region is CASSDWTAYGYTF. CDR3 DNA: TGCGCCAGCAGTGATTGGACAGCCTATGGCTACACCTTC.

The J gene is TRBJ2-7, the V gene TRBV5-1; perhaps TRBD1 as D (5 bases). CDR3 length equals 14 residues. V shed 4 bases and J shed 3 bases, with 14 bases lying between them. CDR1 SGHRS and CDR2 YFSETQ come from the germline V gene. The CDR3 DNA follows: TGCGCCAGCAGCCCTGGACAAACCGGCTACGAGCAGTACTTC. Protein: CASSPGQTGYEQYF.

CDR3 sequence: CASSFSRDTEAFF. The CDR3 DNA is TGTGCCAGCAGTTTCAGTCGGGACACTGAAGCTTTCTTT. The rearrangement links TRBV12-3 or TRBV12-4 to TRBJ1-1; D not resolved. This CDR3 has 13 amino acids. The V end was cut by 3 bases, the J end by 3 bases, with 8 bases between.

The chain employs TRBV5-5 and TRBJ1-1; the D gene is possibly TRBD1 (5 bases). Looked up from germline, CDR1 is SGHKS and CDR2 is YYEKEE (reference sequence). Trimming pared 4 bases from V and 2 bases from J, leaving 9 bases between. The CDR3 is 13 amino acids. The CDR3, as DNA: TGTGCCAGCAGCCTCGACAGAAACACTGAAGCTTTCTTT. Translated: CASSLDRNTEAFF.

This clone occurred a few times. J is TRBJ2-3 and V is TRBV5-6, with TRBD2 matching over 8 bases. CDR1 and CDR2 from the germline V gene are SGHDT and YYEEEE. The CDR3 runs 14 residues. V was clipped by 2 bases and J by 10 bases; unmatched bases: 9. CDR3 protein: CASSFSGVQSAQYF. CDR3 DNA sequence: TGTGCCAGCAGCTTTAGCGGGGTCCAAAGCGCGCAGTATTTT.

CDR3 in amino acids: CASSPEPGNTIYF. In DNA, the CDR3 is TGTGCCAGCAGCCCAGAACCCGGAAACACCATATATTTT. The V and J genes are TRBV11-2 and TRBJ1-3; no definite D call. The CDR3 is 13 residues long. CDR1 SGHAT and CDR2 FQNNGV come from the germline V gene. Trimming left V 5 bases short and J 4 bases short, with 9 bases between. The entire variable domain, with the rest obtained from reference TRBV11-2 and TRBJ1-3, is as follows: EAGVAQSPRYKIIEKRQSVAFWCNPISGHATLYWYQQILGQGPKLLIQFQNNGVVDDSQLPKDRFSAERLKGVDSTLKIQPAKLEDSAVYLCASSPEPGNTIYFGEGSWLTVV.